One and the same sample provided the 25 T cell receptor beta chains below, sequenced in a study of CD8 T cells in ankylosing spondylitis. General study results and limits: Blood from ankylosing spondylitis patients appeared to carry a characteristic roughly 8-variant TCR beta motif.

From the 5' RACE reads, TCRdb called clonotypes with MiXCR, one entry per CDR3 protein. The sample lists about 400,000 distinct CDR3 sequences, 20% to 25% occurring once. For these TCRs, the target antigens are not known. Sequences were obtained from blood, either unsorted or a sorted T cell fraction (not recorded which). These receptor sequences come from a male donor with ankylosing spondylitis.

V gene TRBV5-1 combines with J gene TRBJ1-4, with D uncertain. The CDR3 contains 15 residues. Trimming took 0 bases from V and 6 from J, leaving 12 bases between them. Per the germline V gene, CDR1 is SGHRS and CDR2 is YFSETQ. The CDR3 DNA reads TGCGCCAGCAGCTTGGCGGGTCAGAGCCATGAAAAACTGTTTTTT. Translation: CASSLAGQSHEKLFF.

This clonotype occurred once. V is TRBV7-3 and J is TRBJ1-1, with D perhaps TRBD1 (6 bases). Germline CDR1 is SGHTA and CDR2 is FQGTGA. V was cut by 2 bases and J by 6 bases, with 10 bases left in between. The length of the CDR3 is 13 residues. The CDR3 nucleotides read TGTGCCAGCAGCTTATTCAGGGGCGCTGAAGCTTTCTTT. Its protein is CASSLFRGAEAFF.

This clonotype occurred a few times. The J gene is TRBJ2-3, the V gene TRBV7-2; 7 nucleotides align to TRBD2. The ends lost 5 bases at V and 2 bases at J; junction bases unmatched: 7. Germline V gene sequence: CDR1 SGHTA, CDR2 FQGNSA. The CDR3 sequence is 15 residues long. The CDR3 nucleotides are TGTGCCAGCAGCACAAGCGGGGAAAACACAGATACGCAGTATTTT. Residues: CASSTSGENTDTQYF.

This clonotype was seen repeatedly, ten times or more. This chain uses TRBV5-1 with TRBJ2-1; 7 nucleotides match TRBD2. Germline V CDR1 and CDR2: SGHRS, YFSETQ. The CDR3 totals 13 residues. Trimming removed 4 bases from V and 9 bases from J; junction bases left unmatched: 7. The CDR3 nucleotides are TGCGCCAGCAGCCCAGCGGGGTTCGGTGAGCAGTTCTTC. Translation: CASSPAGFGEQFF.

V gene TRBV20-1 combines with J gene TRBJ1-3; no firm D call. The CDR3 runs to 14 residues. CDR1 is DFQATT, CDR2 SNEGSKA, per germline (reference sequence). With 0 bases removed from V and 4 bases from J, the gap between germline ends came to 10 bases. CDR3 bases: TGCAGTGCTAGAGACGACCTCTCCGGAAACACCATATATTTT. Translating gives CSARDDLSGNTIYF.

The J gene is TRBJ2-2, the V gene TRBV24-1; 12 bases fit TRBD1. Germline values: CDR1 KGHDR, CDR2 SFDVKD. Trimming took 9 bases from V and 5 from J; bases not matched to a gene: 3. This CDR3 region has 14 residues. The CDR3, as DNA: TGTGCCACCGGGGACAGGGGGCGAACCGGGGAGCTGTTTTTT. It specifies CATGDRGRTGELFF.

This chain connects TRBV18 to TRBJ1-4; D gene ambiguous. This CDR3 spans 12 amino acids. The V gene lost 3 bases and the J gene lost 8 bases, with 7 bases spanning the gap. Germline loops: CDR1 KGHSH, CDR2 LQKENI. CDR3 loop: CASSPSEEKLFF. The CDR3 region has the DNA TGTGCCAGCTCACCTTCTGAGGAAAAACTGTTTTTT.

This clonotype appeared many times. The chain employs TRBV29-1 and TRBJ2-3; a possible D gene is TRBD1 (6 bases). CDR3 length: 13 amino acids. Germline V gives CDR1 SQVTM, CDR2 ANQGSEA. V lost 4 bases to trimming and J lost 4 bases, with 12 bases between them. Here the CDR3 reads CSVGGHQADTQYF. In DNA, the CDR3 is TGCAGCGTTGGGGGGCACCAGGCAGATACGCAGTATTTT.

This clonotype was recorded at least ten times. This chain joins TRBV5-1 and TRBJ2-1, with 8 bases that match TRBD2. The germline gives CDR1 SGHRS, CDR2 YFSETQ. The CDR3 runs to 14 residues. Germline trimming cut 4 bases from V and 9 bases from J; bases unmatched to any gene: 9. CDR3 DNA: TGCGCCAGCAGCCTTGGACTAGCTATGAGTGAGCAGTTCTTC. Translated, it gives CASSLGLAMSEQFF.

Ten or more counts support this clonotype. In nucleotides, the CDR3 is TGCAGCGTTGCAGCGGGATCGTACGAGCAGTACTTC. Translating it yields CSVAAGSYEQYF. V usage is TRBV29-1 and J usage is TRBJ2-7, with 7 bases aligning to TRBD2. The germline V gene encodes CDR1 SQVTM and CDR2 ANQGSEA. V gave up 4 bases and J gave up 4 bases; unmatched junction bases: 4. The CDR3 consists of 12 residues.

In its sample, this clonotype was seen many times. The chain is built from TRBV10-3 and TRBJ2-6; D is unclear. V dropped 1 base and J dropped 1 base, with 14 bases sitting between them. This CDR3 is built from 18 residues. CDR1 is ENHRY, CDR2 SYGVKD, per germline. The CDR3 spells CAISELRLSRSGANVLTF. The CDR3 region has the DNA TGTGCCATCAGTGAGTTAAGGTTGTCGAGATCTGGGGCCAACGTCCTGACTTTC.

This clonotype was counted a few times. This chain links TRBV7-3 with TRBJ2-5, with 11 nucleotides matching TRBD2. CDR3 size: 14 residues. Unmatched junction bases numbered 5, after V lost 4 bases and J lost 7 bases. Germline CDR1 is SGHTA and CDR2 is FQGTGA. CDR3 DNA: TGTGCCAGCAGCTCAACTAGCGGGAGCGGGACCCAGTACTTC. It is translated as CASSSTSGSGTQYF.

In its sample, this clonotype was seen a few times. This chain links TRBV7-2 with TRBJ1-6, with unresolved D. The germline gives CDR1 SGHTA, CDR2 FQGNSA. The CDR3 is 12 residues long. V was clipped by 1 base and J by 8 bases, with 3 bases between them. CDR3 amino acids: CASSLVDSPLHF. DNA for the CDR3: TGTGCCAGCAGCTTAGTGGATTCACCCCTCCACTTT. Full variable domain (outside the CDR3, taken from reference TRBV7-2 and TRBJ1-6): GAGVSQSPSNKVTEKGKDVELRCDPISGHTALYWYRQSLGQGLEFLIYFQGNSAPDKSGLPSDRFSAERTGGSVSTLTIQRTQQEDSAVYLCASSLVDSPLHFGNGTRLTVT.

V usage is TRBV12-3 or TRBV12-4 and J usage is TRBJ1-1; no clear D gene. This CDR3 has 13 residues. Trimming pared 3 bases from V and 0 bases from J, leaving 5 bases between. CDR3 sequence reads: CASSFDMNTEAFF. CDR3 coding DNA: TGTGCCAGCAGTTTTGATATGAACACTGAAGCTTTCTTT.

This clonotype was seen more than once but under ten times. The rearrangement joins TRBV20-1 to TRBJ2-3, with 7 bases aligning to TRBD1. The CDR3 runs 12 residues. V gave up 6 bases and J gave up 2 bases; unmatched junction bases: 2. Germline lookup yields CDR1 DFQATT and CDR2 SNEGSKA (reference sequence). CDR3 bases: TGCAGTGCCGACAGGGCCACAGATACGCAGTATTTT. This codes for CSADRATDTQYF.

As concerns this clonotype: One end of the junction does not line up with germline, which may come from a read error. The chain links TRBV10-3 to TRBJ2-7; 9 positions agree with TRBD2. This CDR3 is built from 14 residues. CDR1 and CDR2 from the germline V gene are ENHRY and SYGVKD. CDR3: CAITRGREGYEQYF. The CDR3 DNA reads TGTGCCATCACCCGTGGGCGGGAGGGTTACGAACAGTACTTC.

In its sample, this clonotype was seen a few times. The genes are TRBV4-1 and TRBJ2-3, with TRBD2 identical over 7 bases. This CDR3 comprises 16 residues. CDR1 is MGHRA, CDR2 YSYEKL, per germline. Unmatched junction bases numbered 12, after V lost 3 bases and J lost 6 bases. The CDR3 protein is CASSQGAGRVRDTQYF. The CDR3 nucleotides are TGCGCCAGCAGCCAGGGAGCGGGGCGAGTACGGGATACGCAGTATTTT.

A few counts support this clonotype. The chain recombines TRBV28 with TRBJ2-2; D is unresolved. CDR1 and CDR2 from the germline V gene are MDHEN and SYDVKM. The CDR3 contains 13 residues. V was clipped by 7 bases and J by 1 base, with 7 bases between them. The CDR3 spells CASTSQNTGELFF. In DNA, the CDR3 is TGTGCCAGCACCTCCCAGAACACCGGGGAGCTGTTTTTT.

The chain combines TRBV7-8 with TRBJ2-1; the match to TRBD2 covers 7 bases. This CDR3 region has 16 residues. The V gene's germline CDR1 is SGHVS and CDR2 FQNEAQ. Trimming at V came to 7 bases and at J to 0 bases, leaving 9 bases not matched to a gene. In DNA form, the CDR3 reads TGTGCCAGCAATTATGAGCGGACTAGCTCCTACAATGAGCAGTTCTTC. This gives the protein CASNYERTSSYNEQFF.

This clonotype was observed a few times. This chain connects TRBV29-1 to TRBJ1-1; 9 bases align to TRBD1. Germline trimming cut 4 bases from V and 7 bases from J; bases unmatched to any gene: 10. The CDR3 has 14 residues. CDR1 and CDR2 (germline): SQVTM, ANQGSEA. CDR3 bases: TGCAGCGTTGTACGGACAGGGGCCGTTGGTGAAGCTTTCTTT. This translates into CSVVRTGAVGEAFF.

The rearrangement uses TRBV12-3 or TRBV12-4 and TRBJ2-1, with TRBD1 matching 10 bases. There are 15 residues in the CDR3. Trimming removed 1 base from V and 8 bases from J; junction bases left unmatched: 5. The CDR3 sequence: CASSLVTGGRDEQFF. Here the CDR3 DNA reads TGTGCCAGCAGTTTAGTGACAGGGGGCCGGGATGAGCAGTTCTTC.

This chain joins TRBV12-3 or TRBV12-4 and TRBJ2-2; D gene unclear. Deletions cut 2 bases from V and 1 base from J, with 8 bases between. The CDR3 consists of 15 residues. The CDR3 DNA reads as TGTGCCAGCAGTTTACGGCAGGTGAACACCGGGGAGCTGTTTTTT. Translating it yields CASSLRQVNTGELFF.

In this sample, this clonotype turned up many times. This chain links TRBV12-3 or TRBV12-4 with TRBJ2-5; 7 positions agree with TRBD1. The V segment lost 6 bases and the J segment 7 bases; nucleotides outside the gene matches: 5. This CDR3 has 12 amino acids. The CDR3 spells CASRGDRGTQYF. The DNA of the CDR3 is TGTGCCAGCAGAGGGGACAGAGGGACCCAGTACTTC.

This clonotype turned up a few times. The chain joins TRBV5-6 to TRBJ2-5; no firm D call. V was clipped by 4 bases and J by 5 bases, with 15 bases between them. The germline CDR1 and CDR2 sequences are SGHDT and YYEEEE. The CDR3 runs to 14 residues. The CDR3 loop reads CASSPSGIVETQYF. CDR3 coding DNA: TGTGCCAGCAGCCCCAGTGGGATTGTGGAGACCCAGTACTTC.

There are a few counts of this clonotype. V and J are TRBV7-6 and TRBJ2-2; 8 positions agree with TRBD2. The CDR3 extends over 15 amino acids. J lost 6 bases, V lost 2 bases, and 5 bases had no gene match. CDR1 SGHVS and CDR2 FNYEAQ come from the germline V gene. The CDR3 DNA is TGTGCCAGCAGCTTACAAGCGGGAGTGGCCGGGGAGCTGTTTTTT. Residues: CASSLQAGVAGELFF. Full variable domain (outside the CDR3, taken from reference TRBV7-6 and TRBJ2-2): GAGVSQSPRYKVTKRGQDVALRCDPISGHVSLYWYRQALGQGPEFLTYFNYEAQQDKSGLPNDRFSAERPEGSISTLTIQRTEQRDSAMYRCASSLQAGVAGELFFGEGSRLTVL.